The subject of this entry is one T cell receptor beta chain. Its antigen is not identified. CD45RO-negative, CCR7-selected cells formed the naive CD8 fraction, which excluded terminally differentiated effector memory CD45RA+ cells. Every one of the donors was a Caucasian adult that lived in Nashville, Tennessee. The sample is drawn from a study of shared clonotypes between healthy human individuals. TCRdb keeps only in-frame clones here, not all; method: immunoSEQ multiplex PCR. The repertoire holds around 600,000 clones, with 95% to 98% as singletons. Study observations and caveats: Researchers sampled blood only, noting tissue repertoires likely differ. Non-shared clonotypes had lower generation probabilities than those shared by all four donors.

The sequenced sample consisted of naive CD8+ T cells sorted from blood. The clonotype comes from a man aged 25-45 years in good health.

The CDR3 nucleotides read TGTGCCAGCAGCCCAGCGACTAATGAAAAACTGTTTTTT. This gives the protein CASSPATNEKLFF. The gene calls are TRBV9 and TRBJ1-4; no clear D. Germline V gives CDR1 SGDLS, CDR2 YYNGEE. V dropped 4 bases and J dropped 2 bases, with 6 bases sitting between them. This CDR3 has 13 amino acids.